The sequence of this TCR beta chain was determined in a study of T cells after yellow fever vaccination. Study-wide context: SMART-Seq v4 Ultra Low Input served to prepare low-cell-number fractions.

TCRdb itself ran the 5' RACE reads through MiXCR, one entry per CDR3 protein. The table lists around 310,000 distinct CDR3 sequences, approximately 4% of them singletons, with 15% to 20% in the top ten. The CDR3 sequence is 14 residues long. Germline lookup yields CDR1 DFQATT and CDR2 SNEGSKA (reference sequence). The receptor comes from a man between 18 and 35 years old who received the YFV17D yellow fever vaccine. This specimen was PBMCs, taken 15 days after the yellow fever booster vaccination. The rearrangement joins TRBV20-1 to TRBJ1-3; D is unresolved. In DNA form, the CDR3 reads TGCAGCCCCCGCGGGTCCCTCTCTGGAAACACCATATATTTT. Protein: CSPRGSLSGNTIYF.